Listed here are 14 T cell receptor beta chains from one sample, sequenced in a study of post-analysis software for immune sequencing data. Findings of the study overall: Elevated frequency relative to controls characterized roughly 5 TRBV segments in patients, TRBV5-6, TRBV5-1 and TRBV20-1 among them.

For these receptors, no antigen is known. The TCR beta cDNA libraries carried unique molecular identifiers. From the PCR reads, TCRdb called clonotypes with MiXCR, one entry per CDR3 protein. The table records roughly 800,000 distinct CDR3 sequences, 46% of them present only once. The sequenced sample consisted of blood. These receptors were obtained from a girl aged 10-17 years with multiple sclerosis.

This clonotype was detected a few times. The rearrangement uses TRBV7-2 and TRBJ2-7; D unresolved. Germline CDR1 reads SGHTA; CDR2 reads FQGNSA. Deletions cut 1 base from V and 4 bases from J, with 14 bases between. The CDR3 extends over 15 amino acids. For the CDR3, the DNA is TGTGCCAGCAGCTTAGGACCCTTGACCGGGTACGAGCAGTACTTC. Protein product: CASSLGPLTGYEQYF.

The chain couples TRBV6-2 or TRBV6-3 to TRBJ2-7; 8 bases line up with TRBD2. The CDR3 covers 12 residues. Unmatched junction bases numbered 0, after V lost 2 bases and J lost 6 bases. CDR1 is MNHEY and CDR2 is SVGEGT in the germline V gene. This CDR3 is CASSYGTSEQYF. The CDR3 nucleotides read TGTGCCAGCAGTTACGGGACTAGCGAGCAGTACTTC.

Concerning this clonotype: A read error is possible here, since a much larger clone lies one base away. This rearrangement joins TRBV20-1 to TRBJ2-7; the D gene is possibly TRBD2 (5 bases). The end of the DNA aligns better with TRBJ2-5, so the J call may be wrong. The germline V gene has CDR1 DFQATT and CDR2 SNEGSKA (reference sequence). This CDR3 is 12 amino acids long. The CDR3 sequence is CSAKIARETQYF. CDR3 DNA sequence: TGCAGTGCTAAGATAGCGAGGGAGACCCAGTACTTC.

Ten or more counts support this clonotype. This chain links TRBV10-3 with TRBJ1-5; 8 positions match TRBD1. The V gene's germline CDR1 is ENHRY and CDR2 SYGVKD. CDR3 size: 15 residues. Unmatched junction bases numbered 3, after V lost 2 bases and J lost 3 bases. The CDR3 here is CAISEDRGINQPQHF. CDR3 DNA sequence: TGTGCCATCAGTGAGGACAGGGGAATCAATCAGCCCCAGCATTTT.

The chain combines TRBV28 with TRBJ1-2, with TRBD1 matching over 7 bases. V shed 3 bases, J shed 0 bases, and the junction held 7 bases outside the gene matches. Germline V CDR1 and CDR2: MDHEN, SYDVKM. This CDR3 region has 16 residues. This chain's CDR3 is CASSFIGQVANYGYTF. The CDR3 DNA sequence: TGTGCCAGCAGTTTCATAGGACAGGTAGCTAACTATGGCTACACCTTC.

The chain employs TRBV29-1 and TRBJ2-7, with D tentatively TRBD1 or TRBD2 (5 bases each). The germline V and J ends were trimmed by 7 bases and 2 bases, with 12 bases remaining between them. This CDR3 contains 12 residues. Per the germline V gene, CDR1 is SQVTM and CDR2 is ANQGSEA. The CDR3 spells CSARDATYEQYF. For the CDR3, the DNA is TGCAGCGCCAGGGACGCCACCTACGAGCAGTACTTC.

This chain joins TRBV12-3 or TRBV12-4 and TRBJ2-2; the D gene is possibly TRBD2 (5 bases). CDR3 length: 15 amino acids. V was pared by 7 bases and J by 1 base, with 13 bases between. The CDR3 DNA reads TGTGCCAGCACGCGTAGCGAGGTGAACACCGGGGAGCTGTTTTTT. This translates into CASTRSEVNTGELFF.

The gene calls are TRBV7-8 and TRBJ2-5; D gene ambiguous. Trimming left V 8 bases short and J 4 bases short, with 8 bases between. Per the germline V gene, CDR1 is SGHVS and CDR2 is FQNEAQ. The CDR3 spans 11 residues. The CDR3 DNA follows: TGTGCCAGCCTCATCGGAGAGACCCAGTACTTC. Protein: CASLIGETQYF.

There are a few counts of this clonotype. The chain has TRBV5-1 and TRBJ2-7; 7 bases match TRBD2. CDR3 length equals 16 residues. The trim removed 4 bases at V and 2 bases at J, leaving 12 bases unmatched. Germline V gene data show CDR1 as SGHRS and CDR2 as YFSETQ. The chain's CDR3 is CASSTRLATKTYEQYF. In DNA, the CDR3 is TGCGCCAGCAGCACCCGACTAGCAACGAAAACCTACGAGCAGTACTTC.

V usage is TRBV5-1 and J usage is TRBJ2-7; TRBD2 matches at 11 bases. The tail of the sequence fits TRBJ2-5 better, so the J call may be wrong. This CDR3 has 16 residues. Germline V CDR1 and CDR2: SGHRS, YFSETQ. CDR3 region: CASSIGLAGLGETQYF. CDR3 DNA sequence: TGCGCCAGCAGCATAGGACTAGCGGGCCTGGGGGAGACCCAGTACTTC.

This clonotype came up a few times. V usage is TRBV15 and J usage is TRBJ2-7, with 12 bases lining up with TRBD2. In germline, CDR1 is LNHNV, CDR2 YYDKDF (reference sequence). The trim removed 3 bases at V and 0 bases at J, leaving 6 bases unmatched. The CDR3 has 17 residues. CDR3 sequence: CATSSEGLAGVSYEQYF. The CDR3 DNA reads TGTGCCACCAGCAGCGAGGGACTAGCGGGCGTCTCCTACGAGCAGTACTTC.

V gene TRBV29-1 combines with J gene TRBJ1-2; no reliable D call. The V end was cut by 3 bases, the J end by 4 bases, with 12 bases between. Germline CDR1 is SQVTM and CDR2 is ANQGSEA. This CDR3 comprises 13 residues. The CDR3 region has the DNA TGCAGCGTTGAGGGTGGTGATTGCTATGGCTACACCTTC. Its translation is CSVEGGDCYGYTF. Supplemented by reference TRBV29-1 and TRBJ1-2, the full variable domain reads SAVISQKPSRDICQRGTSLTIQCQVDSQVTMMFWYRQQPGQSLTLIATANQGSEATYESGFVIDKFPISRPNLTFSTLTVSNMSPEDSSIYLCSVEGGDCYGYTFGSGTRLTVV.

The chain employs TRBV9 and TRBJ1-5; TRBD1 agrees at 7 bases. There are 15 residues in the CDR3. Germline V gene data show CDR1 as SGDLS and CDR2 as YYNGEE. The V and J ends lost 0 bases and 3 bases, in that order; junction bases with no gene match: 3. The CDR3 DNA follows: TGTGCCAGCAGCGTAGAGGGACAGCTCAATCAGCCCCAGCATTTT. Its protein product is CASSVEGQLNQPQHF. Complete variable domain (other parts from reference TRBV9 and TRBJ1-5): DSGVTQTPKHLITATGQRVTLRCSPRSGDLSVYWYQQSLDQGLQFLIQYYNGEERAKGNILERFSAQQFPDLHSELNLSSLELGDSALYFCASSVEGQLNQPQHFGDGTRLSIL.

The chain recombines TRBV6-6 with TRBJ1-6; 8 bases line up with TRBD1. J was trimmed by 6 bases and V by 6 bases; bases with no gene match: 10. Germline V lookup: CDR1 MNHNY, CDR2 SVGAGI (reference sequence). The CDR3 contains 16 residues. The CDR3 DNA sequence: TGTGCCAGCAGCTTGAACCCGACAGGGGTTAATTCACCCCTCCACTTT. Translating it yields CASSLNPTGVNSPLHF.